The 15 T cell receptor beta chains below were found in one sample sequenced in a study of CD8+ T cells in alopecia areata. Extraction and reverse transcription of RNA yielded cDNA as the sequencing template. Profiling relied on immunoSEQ multiplex PCR, and the TCRdb table lists in-frame clones only, not all of them. The sample holds approximately 210,000 clones, 64% seen once. The treatment is: oral pan-JAK inhibitor, 5-10 mg twice daily. The specimen was CD4+ T cells sorted from blood, collected at week 4, from a patient treated with tofacitinib. These receptor sequences come from a human donor with alopecia areata.

This sequence joins TRBV20-1 and TRBJ1-2; D is unresolved. The CDR3 is made up of 11 amino acids. The V and J ends lost 6 bases and 2 bases respectively, with 7 bases between them. CDR1 and CDR2 (germline): DFQATT, SNEGSKA (reference sequence). This chain's CDR3 is CSASENYGYTF. DNA for the CDR3: TGCAGTGCCTCAGAGAACTATGGCTACACCTTC.

This clone was counted between two and nine times. The CDR3 here is CASSFVGESSPLHF. Written as DNA, the CDR3 is TGCGCCAGCAGCTTTGTCGGAGAAAGCTCACCCCTCCACTTT. The genes are TRBV5-1 and TRBJ1-6; D uncertain. Per germline, CDR1 SGHRS and CDR2 YFSETQ. The CDR3 totals 14 residues. The ends were cut back, 2 bases at V and 10 bases at J, with 13 bases in the middle.

This clone is a singleton in its sample. The chain is built from TRBV4-3 and TRBJ2-7, with a possible D match to TRBD2 (5 bases). CDR1 and CDR2 (germline): LGHNA, YSLEER. The V gene lost 3 bases and the J gene lost 2 bases, with 14 bases spanning the gap. There are 15 residues in the CDR3. The CDR3 nucleotides read TGCGCCAGCAGCCACCTGAGGGCTGGGGCCTACGAGCAGTACTTC. This codes for CASSHLRAGAYEQYF.

The chain joins TRBV6-5 to TRBJ2-7; no clear D gene. CDR1 and CDR2 from the germline V gene are MNHEY and SVGAGI. This CDR3 is 11 amino acids long. CDR3 protein: CPPPQPYEQYF. In DNA, the CDR3 is TGTCCGCCCCCACAACCCTACGAGCAGTACTTC.

This chain connects TRBV2 to TRBJ1-4, with 8 positions matching TRBD1. Germline CDR1 reads SNHLY; CDR2 reads FYNNEI. V was clipped by 5 bases and J by 7 bases; unmatched bases: 9. The CDR3 is made up of 15 amino acids. The CDR3 protein is CASSSPDRALEKLFF. The CDR3 bases are TGTGCCAGCAGTTCTCCGGACAGGGCCCTTGAAAAACTGTTTTTT.

The chain uses TRBV7-9 and TRBJ1-4; 7 bases match TRBD1. From germline, CDR1 is SEHNR and CDR2 FQNEAQ (reference sequence). J gave up 6 bases and V 8 bases, and 3 bases lay outside the gene matches. This CDR3 comprises 12 residues. The CDR3 bases are TGTGCCAGCGACAGGGCGGATGAAAAACTGTTTTTT. Translation gives CASDRADEKLFF.

A single count supports this clone. V gene TRBV5-6 combines with J gene TRBJ1-6, with unresolved D. V lost 1 base to trimming and J lost 2 bases, with 13 bases between them. CDR1 is SGHDT, CDR2 YYEEEE, per germline. The CDR3 is 17 amino acids. CDR3 DNA: TGTGCCAGCAGCTTGTTAGGCCAGAGGGCCTATAATTCACCCCTCCACTTT. As protein: CASSLLGQRAYNSPLHF.

In this sample, this clone turned up a few times. This sequence joins TRBV4-3 and TRBJ2-3; the D gene is possibly TRBD2 (5 bases). Germline loops: CDR1 LGHNA, CDR2 YSLEER. The CDR3 covers 14 residues. Trimming removed 0 bases from V and 2 bases from J, with 6 bases in between. CDR3 residues: CASSQERATDTQYF. In DNA, the CDR3 is TGCGCCAGCAGCCAAGAGCGGGCCACAGATACGCAGTATTTT.

The chain is built from TRBV5-1 and TRBJ2-1, with D possibly being TRBD1 or TRBD2 (5 bases each). This CDR3 comprises 12 residues. The germline V and J ends were trimmed by 4 bases and 7 bases, with 9 bases remaining between them. Germline loops: CDR1 SGHRS, CDR2 YFSETQ. CDR3 loop: CASSRDVNEQFF. The CDR3 DNA reads as TGCGCCAGCAGCCGGGACGTAAATGAGCAGTTCTTC.

V and J are TRBV27 and TRBJ2-5; D not certain. The CDR3 is 12 residues long. CDR1 MNHEY and CDR2 SMNVEV come from the germline V gene (reference sequence). The ends were cut back, 9 bases at V and 0 bases at J, with 8 bases in the middle. CDR3 nucleotide sequence: TGTGCCAGTCCAAGGGACCAAGAGACCCAGTACTTC. Protein: CASPRDQETQYF.

The chain recombines TRBV30 with TRBJ2-1; D not certain. V lost 0 bases to trimming and J lost 0 bases, with 9 bases between them. The CDR3 runs to 15 residues. From germline, CDR1 is GTSNPN and CDR2 SVGIG (reference sequence). The CDR3: CAWSVVGDSYNEQFF. The DNA for the CDR3 is TGTGCCTGGAGTGTAGTTGGGGACTCCTACAATGAGCAGTTCTTC.

This clone was detected a few times. J is TRBJ2-2 and V is TRBV19, with 7 bases lining up with TRBD1. Germline trimming cut 6 bases from V and 3 bases from J; bases unmatched to any gene: 16. Germline loops: CDR1 LNHDA, CDR2 SQIVND (reference sequence). The CDR3 totals 18 residues. In nucleotides, the CDR3 is TGTGCCAGTAGACCCGGTCTCGGACAGGTTGGCGACACCGGGGAGCTGTTTTTT. Translation: CASRPGLGQVGDTGELFF.

The rearrangement links TRBV14 to TRBJ1-5, with TRBD1 as a possible D gene (6 bases). V lost 5 bases, J lost 3 bases, and 8 bases lay in between. The germline gives CDR1 SGHDN, CDR2 FVKESK. This CDR3 region has 13 residues. CDR3 loop: CASSRGANQPQHF. CDR3 nucleotide sequence: TGTGCCAGCAGCAGGGGGGCCAATCAGCCCCAGCATTTT.

CDR3 nucleotides: TGTGCCAGCAGCTTTTCGGTTGGAGAGACCCAGTACTTC. Its protein is CASSFSVGETQYF. The chain couples TRBV7-9 to TRBJ2-5; unclear D gene. CDR1 and CDR2 (germline): SEHNR, FQNEAQ (reference sequence). The CDR3 spans 13 residues. V lost 3 bases to trimming and J lost 4 bases, with 9 bases between them.

The chain employs TRBV29-1 and TRBJ1-1, with D tentatively TRBD1 (5 bases). Between the trimmed V and J ends, which lost 6 bases and 0 bases, there was a span of 14 bases. The V gene's germline CDR1 is SQVTM and CDR2 ANQGSEA. This CDR3 has 14 residues. CDR3 DNA sequence: TGCAGCGTCCAAAAGGGACTGATGAACACTGAAGCTTTCTTT. This encodes CSVQKGLMNTEAFF. The entire variable domain, with the rest obtained from reference TRBV29-1 and TRBJ1-1, is as follows: SAVISQKPSRDICQRGTSLTIQCQVDSQVTMMFWYRQQPGQSLTLIATANQGSEATYESGFVIDKFPISRPNLTFSTLTVSNMSPEDSSIYLCSVQKGLMNTEAFFGQGTRLTVV.